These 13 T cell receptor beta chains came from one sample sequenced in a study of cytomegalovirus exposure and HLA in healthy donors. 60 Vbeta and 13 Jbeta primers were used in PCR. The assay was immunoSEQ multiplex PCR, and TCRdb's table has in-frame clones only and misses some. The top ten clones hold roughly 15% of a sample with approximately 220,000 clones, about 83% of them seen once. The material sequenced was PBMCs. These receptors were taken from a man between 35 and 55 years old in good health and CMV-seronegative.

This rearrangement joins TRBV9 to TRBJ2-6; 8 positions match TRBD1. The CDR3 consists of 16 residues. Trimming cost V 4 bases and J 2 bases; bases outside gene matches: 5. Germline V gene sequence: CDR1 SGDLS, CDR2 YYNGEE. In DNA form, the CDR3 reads TGTGCCAGCAGCATTACGGACAGGGCTGGGGCCAACGTCCTGACTTTC. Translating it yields CASSITDRAGANVLTF.

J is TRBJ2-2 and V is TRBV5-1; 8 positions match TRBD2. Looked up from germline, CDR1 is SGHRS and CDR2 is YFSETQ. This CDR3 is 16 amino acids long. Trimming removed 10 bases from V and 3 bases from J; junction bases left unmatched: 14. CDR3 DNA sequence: TGCGCCTCCAGCCTGGACGGGAGGGCGGACACCGGGGAGCTGTTTTTT. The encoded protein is CASSLDGRADTGELFF.

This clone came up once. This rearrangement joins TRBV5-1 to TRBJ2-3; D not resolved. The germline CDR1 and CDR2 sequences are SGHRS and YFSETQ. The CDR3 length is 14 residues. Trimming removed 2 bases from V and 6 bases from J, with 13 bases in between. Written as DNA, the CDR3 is TGCGCCAGCAGCTTCCAGATAGAGAGGGATACGCAGTATTTT. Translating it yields CASSFQIERDTQYF.

The CDR3 sequence: CASSLEGAGELFF. The CDR3 DNA reads as TGTGCCAGCAGCTTGGAAGGGGCCGGGGAGCTGTTTTTT. V and J are TRBV5-4 and TRBJ2-2; D is perhaps TRBD1 (5 bases). Germline CDR1 is SGHNT and CDR2 is YYREEE (reference sequence). With 0 bases removed from V and 6 bases from J, the gap between germline ends came to 6 bases. The CDR3 covers 13 residues.

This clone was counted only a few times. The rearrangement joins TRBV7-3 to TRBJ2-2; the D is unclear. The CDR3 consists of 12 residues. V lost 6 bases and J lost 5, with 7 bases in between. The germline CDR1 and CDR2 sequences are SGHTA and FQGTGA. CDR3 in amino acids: CASSPGTGELFF. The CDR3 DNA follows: TGTGCCAGCAGTCCAGGAACCGGGGAGCTGTTTTTT.

The CDR3 coding sequence is TGTGCCAGCAGGGAGACAGGGGGAATCTACGAGCAGTACTTC. Translated, it gives CASRETGGIYEQYF. The genes are TRBV13 and TRBJ2-7; 9 bases are a match to TRBD1. CDR1 is PRHDT, CDR2 FYEKMQ, per germline (reference sequence). Trimming at V came to 6 bases and at J to 3 bases, leaving 6 bases not matched to a gene. The CDR3 length is 14 residues.

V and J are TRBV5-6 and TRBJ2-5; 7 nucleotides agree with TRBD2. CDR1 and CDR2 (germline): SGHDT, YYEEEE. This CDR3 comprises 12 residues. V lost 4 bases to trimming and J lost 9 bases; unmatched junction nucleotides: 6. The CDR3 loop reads CASSLGRGAQYF. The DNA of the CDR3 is TGTGCCAGCAGCCTCGGCCGGGGGGCCCAGTACTTC.

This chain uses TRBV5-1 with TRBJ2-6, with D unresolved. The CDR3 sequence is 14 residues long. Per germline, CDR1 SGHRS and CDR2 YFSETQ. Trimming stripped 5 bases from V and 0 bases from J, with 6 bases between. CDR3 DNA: TGCGCCAGCAGAATCTTCTCTGGGGCCAACGTCCTGACTTTC. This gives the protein CASRIFSGANVLTF.

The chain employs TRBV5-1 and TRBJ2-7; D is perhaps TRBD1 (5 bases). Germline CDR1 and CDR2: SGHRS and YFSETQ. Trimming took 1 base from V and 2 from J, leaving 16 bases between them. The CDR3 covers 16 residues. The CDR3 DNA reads TGCGCCAGCAGCTTGTGGTTTGACAGTCCCCCCTACGAGCAGTACTTC. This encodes CASSLWFDSPPYEQYF.

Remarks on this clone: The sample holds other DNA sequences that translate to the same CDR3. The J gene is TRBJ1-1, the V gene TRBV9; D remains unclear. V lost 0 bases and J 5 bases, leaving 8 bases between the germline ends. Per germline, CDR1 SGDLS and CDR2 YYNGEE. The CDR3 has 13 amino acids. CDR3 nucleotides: TGTGCCAGCAGCGTAGGAGGAAGTACTGAAGCTTTCTTT. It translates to CASSVGGSTEAFF.

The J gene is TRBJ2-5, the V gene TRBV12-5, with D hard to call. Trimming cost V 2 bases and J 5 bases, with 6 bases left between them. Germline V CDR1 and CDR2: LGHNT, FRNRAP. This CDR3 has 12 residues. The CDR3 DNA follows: TGTGCTAGTGGTTTGATACAGGAGACCCAGTACTTC. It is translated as CASGLIQETQYF.

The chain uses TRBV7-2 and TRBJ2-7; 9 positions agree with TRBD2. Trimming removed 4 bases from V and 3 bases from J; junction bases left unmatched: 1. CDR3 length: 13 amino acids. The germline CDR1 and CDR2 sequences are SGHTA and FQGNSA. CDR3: CASSSSGNYEQYF. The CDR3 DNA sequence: TGTGCCAGCAGCTCTAGCGGGAACTACGAGCAGTACTTC.

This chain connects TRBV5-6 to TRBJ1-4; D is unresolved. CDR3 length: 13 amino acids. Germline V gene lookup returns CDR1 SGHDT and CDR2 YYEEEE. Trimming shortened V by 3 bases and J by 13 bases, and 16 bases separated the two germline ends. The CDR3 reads CASSSDYGGGLFF. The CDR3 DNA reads TGTGCCAGCAGCTCGGACTATGGAGGAGGACTGTTTTTT.